Sequencing of this T cell receptor beta chain was carried out in a study of identical twins. Overall study results and limits: Donors were not followed over many years; analysis was cross-sectional.

The CDR3 covers 16 residues. V shed 3 bases and J shed 2 bases, with 17 bases lying between them. The donor group consisted entirely of healthy Caucasians. Worth noting for this clonotype: The antigen is not known.

Template switching created a universal primer site, and the cDNA included unique molecular identifiers. TCRdb passed the 5' RACE reads through MiXCR, listing each CDR3 protein once. The sample consists of some 1,700,000 distinct CDR3 sequences, under 35% of them appearing once. What was sequenced was cord blood. This rearrangement joins TRBV12-3 or TRBV12-4 to TRBJ2-7, with D maybe TRBD1 (6 bases). The sequence was collected from a newborn girl in good health. This CDR3 reads CASSFTSGAWAYEQYF. As DNA, the CDR3 is TGTGCCAGCAGTTTCACCTCAGGGGCCTGGGCCTACGAGCAGTACTTC.